This T cell receptor (beta chain) was obtained from a study of glioma-infiltrating T cells after dendritic cell vaccination. At the level of the study: Glioblastoma patients came from Phase I and II dendritic cell vaccination trials. Autologous tumor lysate-pulsed dendritic cell vaccination was given between about 2003 and 2012. Autologous tumor lysate was loaded overnight onto monocyte-derived dendritic cells grown 7 to 8 days with IL-4 and GM-CSF. Study-level findings and limits: The cohort had few patients with full blood and tumor sets.

CDR1 and CDR2 from the germline V gene are KGHSH and LQKENI. The CDR3 runs 13 residues. The V gene lost 0 bases and the J gene lost 5 bases, with 5 bases spanning the gap. Assay: immunoSEQ multiplex PCR; the TCRdb copy retains only in-frame clones and omits some. Found here are 35,000 to 40,000 clones, approximately 82% of them singletons; the top ten hold under 10%. A word on this clone: The antigen is undetermined.

Sequencing used blood, obtained before dendritic cell vaccination. This sequence was found in a human donor with glioblastoma. V gene TRBV18 combines with J gene TRBJ1-5; D is uncertain. The CDR3 loop is CASSPPGDQPQHF. CDR3 DNA sequence: TGTGCCAGCTCACCACCCGGAGATCAGCCCCAGCATTTT.